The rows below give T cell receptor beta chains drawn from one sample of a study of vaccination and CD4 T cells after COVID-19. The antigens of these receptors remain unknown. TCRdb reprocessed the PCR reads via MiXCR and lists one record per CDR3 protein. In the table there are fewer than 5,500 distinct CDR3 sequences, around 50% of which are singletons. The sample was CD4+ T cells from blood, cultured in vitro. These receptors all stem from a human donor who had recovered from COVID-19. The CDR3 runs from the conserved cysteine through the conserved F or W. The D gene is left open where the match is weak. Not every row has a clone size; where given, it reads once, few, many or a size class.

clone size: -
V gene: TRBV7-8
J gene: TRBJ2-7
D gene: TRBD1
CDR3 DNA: TGTGCCAGCAGCTTAAGGACAGGGCTCTCCTACGAGCAGTACTTC
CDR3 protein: CASSLRTGLSYEQYF

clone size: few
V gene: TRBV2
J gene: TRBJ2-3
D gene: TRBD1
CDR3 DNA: TGTGCCAGCACCATCGACAGGGGCGCAGGTTATACGCAGTATTTT
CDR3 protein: CASTIDRGAGYTQYF

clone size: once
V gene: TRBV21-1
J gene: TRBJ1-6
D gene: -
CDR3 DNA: TGTGCCAGCAGCAGGAACCAAATAAACCGGGACAGGGAATTTTATAATTCACCCCTCCACTTT
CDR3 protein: CASSRNQINRDREFYNSPLHF

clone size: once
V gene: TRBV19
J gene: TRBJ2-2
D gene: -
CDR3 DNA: TGTGCCAGTAGTATAGGTCCTCCAGGACAGCTCAAGGGCGGGGAGCTGTTTTTT
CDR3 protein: CASSIGPPGQLKGGELFF

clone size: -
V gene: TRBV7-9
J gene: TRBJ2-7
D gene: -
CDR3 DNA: TGTGCCAGCACCCCGACAAGCTCCTACGAGCAGTACTTC
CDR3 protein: CASTPTSSYEQYF

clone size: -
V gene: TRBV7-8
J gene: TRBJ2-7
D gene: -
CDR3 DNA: TGTGCCAGCAGCTTAGACGCCTACTCCTACGAGCAGTACTTC
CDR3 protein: CASSLDAYSYEQYF

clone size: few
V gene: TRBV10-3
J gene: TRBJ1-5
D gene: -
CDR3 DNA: TGTGCCATCAGTGATGAATGGACAGAGGGAGACAATCAGCCCCAGCATTTT
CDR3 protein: CAISDEWTEGDNQPQHF

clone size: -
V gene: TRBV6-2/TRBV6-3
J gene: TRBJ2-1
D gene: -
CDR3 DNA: TGTGCCAGCAGTCTACTAGGTGTCTCCTACAATGAGCAGTTCTTC
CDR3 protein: CASSLLGVSYNEQFF

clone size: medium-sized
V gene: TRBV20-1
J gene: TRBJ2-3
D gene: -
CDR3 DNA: TGCAGTGCTACTACCGGGCCGCACACAGATACGCAGTATTTT
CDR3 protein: CSATTGPHTDTQYF

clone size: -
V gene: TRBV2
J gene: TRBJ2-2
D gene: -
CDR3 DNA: TGTGCCAGCAAACCGGGACAAAACACCGGGGAGCTGTTTTTT
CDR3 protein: CASKPGQNTGELFF

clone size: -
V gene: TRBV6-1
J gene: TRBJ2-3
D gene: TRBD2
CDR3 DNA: TGTGCCAGCAGTGGGGGGGGGGGAGCAGATACGCAGTATTTT
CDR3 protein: CASSGGGGADTQYF

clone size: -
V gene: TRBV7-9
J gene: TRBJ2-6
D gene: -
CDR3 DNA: TGTGCCAGCAGACCGGGACCGCTCAGCTCTGGGGCCAACGTCCTGACTTTC
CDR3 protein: CASRPGPLSSGANVLTF

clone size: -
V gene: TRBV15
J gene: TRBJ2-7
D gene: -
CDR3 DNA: TGTGCCACGGGACCGGATTCCTACGAGCAGTACTTC
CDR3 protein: CATGPDSYEQYF

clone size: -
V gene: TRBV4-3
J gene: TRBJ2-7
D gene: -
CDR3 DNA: TGCGCCAGCAGCCTATACTCAGTCGGGGGTCTTACCTACGAGCAGTACTTC
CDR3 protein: CASSLYSVGGLTYEQYF

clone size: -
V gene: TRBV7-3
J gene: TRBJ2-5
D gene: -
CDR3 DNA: TGTGCCAGCAGCTCGTGGGGCAGCCAAGAGACCCAGTACTTC
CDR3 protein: CASSSWGSQETQYF

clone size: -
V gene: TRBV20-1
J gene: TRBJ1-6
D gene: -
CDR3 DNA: TGCAGTGCTAGAGGGGACCGAGATTCACCCCTCCACTTT
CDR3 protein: CSARGDRDSPLHF

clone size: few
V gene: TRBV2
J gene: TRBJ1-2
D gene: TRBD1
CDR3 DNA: TGTGCCAGCAGTGAGAGTCTTCGGGACAGCTTCTATGGCTACACCTTC
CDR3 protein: CASSESLRDSFYGYTF

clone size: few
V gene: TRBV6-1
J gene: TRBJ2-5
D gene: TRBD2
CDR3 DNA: TGTGCCAGCAGAGGGCCTAACGTCAGCGGGGGGGCGGTTATTTTGGAGACCCAGTACTTC
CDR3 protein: CASRGPNVSGGAVILETQYF

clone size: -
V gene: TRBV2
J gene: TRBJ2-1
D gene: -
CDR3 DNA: TGTGCCAGCAACCGATGGCAGGGTGAGCAGTTCTTC
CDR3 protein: CASNRWQGEQFF

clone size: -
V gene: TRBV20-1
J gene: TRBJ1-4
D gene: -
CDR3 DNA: TGCAGTGCTACCGAGGGTACTTATGAAAAACTGTTTTTT
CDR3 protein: CSATEGTYEKLFF

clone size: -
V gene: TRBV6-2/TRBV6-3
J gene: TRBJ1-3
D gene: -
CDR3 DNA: TGTGCCAGCAGTTACGGGGTGAACTCTGGAAACACCATATATTTT
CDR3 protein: CASSYGVNSGNTIYF

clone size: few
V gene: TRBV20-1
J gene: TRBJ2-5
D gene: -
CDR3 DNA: TGCAGTGCTAGAGAGGCTACTTGGTACCAAGAGACCCAGTACTTC
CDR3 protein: CSAREATWYQETQYF

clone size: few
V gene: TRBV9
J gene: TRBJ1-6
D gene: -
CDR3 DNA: TGTGCCAGCAGCGTATCGTTTATCAATTCACCCCTCCACTTT
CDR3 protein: CASSVSFINSPLHF

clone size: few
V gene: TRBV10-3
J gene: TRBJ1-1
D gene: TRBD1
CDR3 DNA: TGTGCCATAATCGACCCGCGGGGACAGGGGCGGACTGAAGCTTTCTTT
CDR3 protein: CAIIDPRGQGRTEAFF

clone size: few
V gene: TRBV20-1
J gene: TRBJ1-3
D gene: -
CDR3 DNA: TGCAGTGCTAGGAGCACCCTCTCTGGAAACACCATATATTTT
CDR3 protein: CSARSTLSGNTIYF

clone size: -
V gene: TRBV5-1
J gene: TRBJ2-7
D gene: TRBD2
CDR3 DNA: TGCGCCAGCAGCTTGGAGCAAGGACTAGCGGGTTCGTACGAGCAGTACTTC
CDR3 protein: CASSLEQGLAGSYEQYF

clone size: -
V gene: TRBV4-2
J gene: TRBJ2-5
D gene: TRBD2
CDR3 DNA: TGTGCCAGCAGCCAAGGTATTACTAGCGGGTACCAAGAGACCCAGTACTTC
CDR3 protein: CASSQGITSGYQETQYF

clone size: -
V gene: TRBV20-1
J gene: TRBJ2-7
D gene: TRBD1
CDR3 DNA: TGCAGTGCTAGAGATCAAGGGGGCGGAAACTACGAGCAGTACTTC
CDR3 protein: CSARDQGGGNYEQYF

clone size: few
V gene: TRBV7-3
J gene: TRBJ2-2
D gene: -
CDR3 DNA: TGTGCCAGCAGCTTACGTGGTGGCACCGGGGAGCTGTTTTTT
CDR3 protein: CASSLRGGTGELFF

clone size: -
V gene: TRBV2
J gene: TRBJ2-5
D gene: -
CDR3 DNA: TGTGCCAGCGGAGGGTCAGGGCAAGAGACCCAGTACTTC
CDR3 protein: CASGGSGQETQYF

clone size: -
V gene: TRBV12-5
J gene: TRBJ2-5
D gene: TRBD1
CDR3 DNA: TGTGCTAGTGGACGGACAGGCCAAGAGACCCAGTACTTC
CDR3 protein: CASGRTGQETQYF

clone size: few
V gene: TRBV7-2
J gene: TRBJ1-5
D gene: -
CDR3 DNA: TGTGCCAGCAGCTTATTATCCCTGGGGGGTCAGCCCCAGCATTTT
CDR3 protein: CASSLLSLGGQPQHF

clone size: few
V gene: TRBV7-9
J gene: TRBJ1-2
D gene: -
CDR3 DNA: TGTGCCAGCAGCGCCCAGGGGCCCTATGGCTACACCTTC
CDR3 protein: CASSAQGPYGYTF

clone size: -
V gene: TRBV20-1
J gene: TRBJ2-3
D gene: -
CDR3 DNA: TGCAGTGCTAGCGGGGACACAGATACGCAGTATTTT
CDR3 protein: CSASGDTDTQYF

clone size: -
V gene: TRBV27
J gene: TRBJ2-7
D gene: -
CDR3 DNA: TGTGCCAGCAGGAACGGTGGAGGGGGGTACGAGCAGTACTTC
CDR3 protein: CASRNGGGGYEQYF

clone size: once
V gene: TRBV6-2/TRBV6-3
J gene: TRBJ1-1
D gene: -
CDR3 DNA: TGTGCCAGCAGCTACAGGGCGGGAGGCACTGAAGCTTTCTTT
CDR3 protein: CASSYRAGGTEAFF

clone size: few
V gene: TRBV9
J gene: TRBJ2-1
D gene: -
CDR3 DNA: TGTGCCAGCAGCGTAGCTCCCGCCCCCTCCTACAATGAGCAGTTCTTC
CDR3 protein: CASSVAPAPSYNEQFF

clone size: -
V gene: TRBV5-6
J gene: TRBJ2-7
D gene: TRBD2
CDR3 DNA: TGTGCCAGCAGCTCAACTAGCGGCCGCGCCTACGAGCAGTACTTC
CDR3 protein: CASSSTSGRAYEQYF

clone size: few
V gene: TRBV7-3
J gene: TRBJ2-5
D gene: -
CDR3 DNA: TGTGCCAGCAGCAAATCTCTTGGAGAGACCCAGTACTTC
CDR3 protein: CASSKSLGETQYF

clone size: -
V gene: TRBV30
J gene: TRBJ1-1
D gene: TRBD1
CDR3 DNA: TGTGCCTGGAAGACACAGGGGGCAACTGAAGCTTTCTTT
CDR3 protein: CAWKTQGATEAFF

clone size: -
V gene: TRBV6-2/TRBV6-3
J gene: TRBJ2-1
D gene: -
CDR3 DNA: TGTGCCAGCAGTTACACCGTGGACAAGTCGCAGTTCTTC
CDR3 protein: CASSYTVDKSQFF

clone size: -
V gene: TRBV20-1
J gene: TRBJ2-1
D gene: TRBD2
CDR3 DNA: TGCAGTGCTCAGAGATCGGGACTAGCGGGACCCGAGCAGTTCTTC
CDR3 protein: CSAQRSGLAGPEQFF

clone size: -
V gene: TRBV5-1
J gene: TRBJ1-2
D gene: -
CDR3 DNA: TGCGCCAGCAGCAAAGTTGGGGATCTCTACGGCTACACCTTC
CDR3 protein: CASSKVGDLYGYTF

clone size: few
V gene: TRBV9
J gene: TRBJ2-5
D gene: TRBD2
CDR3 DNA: TGTGCCAGCAGCGTAGGGACTAGCGGAACACAAGAGACCCAGTACTTC
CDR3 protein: CASSVGTSGTQETQYF

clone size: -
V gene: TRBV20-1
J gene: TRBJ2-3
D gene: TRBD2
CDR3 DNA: TGCAGTGCGCGACTAGCGGGAGGGCCTCAGGACTATACGCAGTATTTT
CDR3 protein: CSARLAGGPQDYTQYF

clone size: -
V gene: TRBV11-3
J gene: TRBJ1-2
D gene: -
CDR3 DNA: TGTGCCAGCAGCTTATTGAACTATGGCTACACCTTC
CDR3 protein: CASSLLNYGYTF

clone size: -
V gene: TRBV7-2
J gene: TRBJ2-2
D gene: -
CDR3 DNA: TGTGCCAGCAGCTTCACCAACACCGGGGAGCTGTTTTTT
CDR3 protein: CASSFTNTGELFF

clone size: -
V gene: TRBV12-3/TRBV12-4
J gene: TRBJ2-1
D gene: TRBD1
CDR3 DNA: TGTGCCAGCAGTAACTACAGGGGGAATGAGCAGTTCTTC
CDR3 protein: CASSNYRGNEQFF

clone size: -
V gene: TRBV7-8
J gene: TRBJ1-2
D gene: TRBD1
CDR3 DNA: TGTGCCAGCAGCTTCGACAGGGTGAAGGGCGGCTACACCTTC
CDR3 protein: CASSFDRVKGGYTF

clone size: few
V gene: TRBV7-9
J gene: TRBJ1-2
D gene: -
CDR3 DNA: TGTGCCAGCAGCTCAGGCCGGGACAAATATGGCTACACCTTC
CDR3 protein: CASSSGRDKYGYTF

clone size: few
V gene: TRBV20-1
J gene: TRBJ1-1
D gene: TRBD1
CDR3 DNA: TGCAGTGCTAGATTGCAGGGGGCGCGCACTGAAGCTTTCTTT
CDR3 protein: CSARLQGARTEAFF